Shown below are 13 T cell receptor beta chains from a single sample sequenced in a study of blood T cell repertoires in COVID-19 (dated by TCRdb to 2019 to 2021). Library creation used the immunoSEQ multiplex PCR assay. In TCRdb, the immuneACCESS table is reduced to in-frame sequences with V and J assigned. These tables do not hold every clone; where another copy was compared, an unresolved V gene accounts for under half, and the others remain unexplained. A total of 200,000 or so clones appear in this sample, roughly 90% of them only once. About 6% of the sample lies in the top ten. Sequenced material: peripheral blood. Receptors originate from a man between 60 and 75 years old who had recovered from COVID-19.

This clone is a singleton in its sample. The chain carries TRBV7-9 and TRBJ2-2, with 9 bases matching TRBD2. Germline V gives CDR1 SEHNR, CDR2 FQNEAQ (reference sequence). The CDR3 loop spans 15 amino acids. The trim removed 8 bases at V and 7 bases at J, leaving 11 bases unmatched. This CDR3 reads CASGLGLAVGGELFF. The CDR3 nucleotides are TGTGCCAGCGGTTTGGGACTAGCAGTAGGCGGGGAGCTGTTTTTT.

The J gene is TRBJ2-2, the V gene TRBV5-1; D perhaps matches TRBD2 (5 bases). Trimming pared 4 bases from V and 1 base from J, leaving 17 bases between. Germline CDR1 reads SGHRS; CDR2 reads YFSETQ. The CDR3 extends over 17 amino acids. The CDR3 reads CASSRGSGGLNTGELFF. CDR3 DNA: TGCGCCAGCAGCCGGGGATCTGGCGGACTGAACACCGGGGAGCTGTTTTTT.

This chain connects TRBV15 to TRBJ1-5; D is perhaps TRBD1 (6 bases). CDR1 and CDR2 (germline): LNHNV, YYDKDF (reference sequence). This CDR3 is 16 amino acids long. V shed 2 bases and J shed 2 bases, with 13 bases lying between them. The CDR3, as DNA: TGTGCCACCAGCAGAAATCAGGGGCAGGGCAATCAGCCCCAGCATTTT. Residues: CATSRNQGQGNQPQHF.

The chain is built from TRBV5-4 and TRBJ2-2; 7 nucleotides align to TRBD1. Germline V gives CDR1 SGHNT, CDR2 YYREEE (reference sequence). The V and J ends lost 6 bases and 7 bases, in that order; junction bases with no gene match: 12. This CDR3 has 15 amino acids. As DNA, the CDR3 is TGTGCCAGCAACCGGGACAGCGCAGCAGGCGGGGAGCTGTTTTTT. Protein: CASNRDSAAGGELFF.

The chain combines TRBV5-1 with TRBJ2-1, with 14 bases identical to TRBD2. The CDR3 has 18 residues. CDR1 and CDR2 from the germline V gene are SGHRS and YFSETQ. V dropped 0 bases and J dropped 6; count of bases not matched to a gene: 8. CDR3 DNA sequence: TGCGCCAGCAGCTTGGGGACGACTAGCGGGGGGGCCCTCAATGAGCAGTTCTTC. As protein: CASSLGTTSGGALNEQFF.

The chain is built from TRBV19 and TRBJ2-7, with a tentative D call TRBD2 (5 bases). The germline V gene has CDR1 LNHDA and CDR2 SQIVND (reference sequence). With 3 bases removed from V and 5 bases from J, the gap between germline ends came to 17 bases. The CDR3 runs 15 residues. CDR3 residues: CASSISNLLGDEQYF. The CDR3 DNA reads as TGTGCCAGTAGTATCTCCAACCTACTCGGGGACGAGCAGTACTTC.

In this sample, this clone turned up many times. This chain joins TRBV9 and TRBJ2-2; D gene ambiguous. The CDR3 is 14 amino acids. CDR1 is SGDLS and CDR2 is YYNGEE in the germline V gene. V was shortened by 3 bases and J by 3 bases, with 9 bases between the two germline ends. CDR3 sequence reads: CASSERSYTGELFF. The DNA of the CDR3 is TGTGCCAGCAGCGAGAGGTCCTACACCGGGGAGCTGTTTTTT. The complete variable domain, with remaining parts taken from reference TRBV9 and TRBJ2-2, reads DSGVTQTPKHLITATGQRVTLRCSPRSGDLSVYWYQQSLDQGLQFLIQYYNGEERAKGNILERFSAQQFPDLHSELNLSSLELGDSALYFCASSERSYTGELFFGEGSRLTVL.

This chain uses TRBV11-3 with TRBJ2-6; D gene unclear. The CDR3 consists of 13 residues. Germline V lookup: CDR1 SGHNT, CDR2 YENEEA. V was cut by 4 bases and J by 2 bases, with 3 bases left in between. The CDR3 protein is CASSSTGANVLTF. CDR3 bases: TGTGCCAGCAGCTCAACTGGGGCCAACGTCCTGACTTTC.

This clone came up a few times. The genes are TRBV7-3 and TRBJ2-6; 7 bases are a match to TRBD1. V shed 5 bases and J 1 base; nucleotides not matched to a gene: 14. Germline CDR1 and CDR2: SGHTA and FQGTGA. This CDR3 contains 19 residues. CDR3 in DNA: TGTGCCAGCAGCCCGAAGGACAGGACATCCCTATCTGGGGCCAACGTCCTGACTTTC. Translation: CASSPKDRTSLSGANVLTF.

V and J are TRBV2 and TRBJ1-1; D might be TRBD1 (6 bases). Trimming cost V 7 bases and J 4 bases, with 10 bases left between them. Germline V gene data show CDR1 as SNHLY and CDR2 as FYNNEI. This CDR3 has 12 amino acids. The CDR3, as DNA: TGTGCCAGCACCCGACAGGCCACTGAAGCTTTCTTT. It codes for CASTRQATEAFF.

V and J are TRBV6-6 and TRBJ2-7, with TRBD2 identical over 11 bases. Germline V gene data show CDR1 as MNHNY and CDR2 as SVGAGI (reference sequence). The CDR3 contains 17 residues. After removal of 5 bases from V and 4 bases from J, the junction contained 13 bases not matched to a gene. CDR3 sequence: CASSLRASGGSSYEQYF. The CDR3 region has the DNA TGTGCCAGCAGTCTACGGGCTAGCGGGGGGAGTAGTTACGAGCAGTACTTC.

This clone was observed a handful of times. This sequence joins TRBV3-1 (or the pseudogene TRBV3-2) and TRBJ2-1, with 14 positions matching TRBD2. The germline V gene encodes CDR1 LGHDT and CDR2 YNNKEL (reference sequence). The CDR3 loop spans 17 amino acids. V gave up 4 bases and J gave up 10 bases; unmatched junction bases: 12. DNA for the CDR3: TGTGCCAGCAGCCGCCCTTCCGGGACTAGCGGGAGATTCGAGCAGTTCTTC. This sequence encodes CASSRPSGTSGRFEQFF.

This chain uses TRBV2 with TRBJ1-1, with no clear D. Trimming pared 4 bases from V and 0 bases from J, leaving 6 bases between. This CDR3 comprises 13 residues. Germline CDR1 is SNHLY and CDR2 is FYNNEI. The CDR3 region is CASSGEMNTEAFF. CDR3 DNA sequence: TGTGCCAGCAGTGGCGAAATGAACACTGAAGCTTTCTTT.